Below, 8 T cell receptor beta chains from the same sample are listed, as sequenced in a study of T cells in Graves' hyperthyroidism and ophthalmopathy. Template material for amplifying TCR beta CDR3 regions consisted of RNA transcripts. The primer set for the first-round RT-PCR of the TCR CDR3 was HTBI. TCRdb independently ran MiXCR on the multiplex PCR reads; one entry per CDR3 protein. The sample consists of under 750,000 distinct CDR3 sequences, 15% to 20% of them appearing once. Source material: blood. The receptors come from a woman between 50 and 59 years old with Graves' hyperthyroidism that later progressed to Graves' ophthalmopathy.

This clonotype was found a few times. This chain connects TRBV27 to TRBJ1-2; no firm D call. CDR3 length equals 14 residues. V was cut by 3 bases and J by 4 bases, with 12 bases left in between. Germline CDR1 and CDR2: MNHEY and SMNVEV (reference sequence). Written as DNA, the CDR3 is TGTGCCAGCAGTTTCCAGACCGCTCCCTATGGCTACACCTTC. It translates to CASSFQTAPYGYTF.

The chain carries TRBV7-9 and TRBJ2-3, with D tentatively TRBD1 or TRBD2 (6 bases each). Germline CDR1 and CDR2: SEHNR and FQNEAQ (reference sequence). This CDR3 has 13 amino acids. V lost 7 bases, J lost 4 bases, and 12 bases lay in between. Here the CDR3 reads CASNGGLPDTQYF. CDR3 DNA sequence: TGTGCCAGCAATGGGGGGCTCCCAGATACGCAGTATTTT.

V gene TRBV7-9 combines with J gene TRBJ1-2, with D unclear. V was clipped by 5 bases and J by 8 bases, with 15 bases between them. CDR3 length: 13 amino acids. Per germline, CDR1 SEHNR and CDR2 FQNEAQ (reference sequence). The DNA for the CDR3 is TGTGCCAGCAGCGCCCCCGTCGGGTACGGCTACACCTTC. Protein sequence: CASSAPVGYGYTF.

This chain uses TRBV7-2 with TRBJ1-2; the D gene is possibly TRBD1 (5 bases). The V end lost 5 bases, the J end lost 5 bases, and 9 bases lay between the germline ends. CDR3 length equals 12 residues. Germline CDR1 is SGHTA and CDR2 is FQGNSA. The CDR3 loop is CASSRDGYGYTF. The CDR3 nucleotides read TGTGCCAGCAGCCGGGACGGGTATGGCTACACCTTC.

This clonotype has ten or more counts. The rearrangement links TRBV5-1 to TRBJ1-1; weak D call: TRBD1 (5 bases). Per germline, CDR1 SGHRS and CDR2 YFSETQ. The V gene lost 5 bases and the J gene lost 6 bases, with 14 bases spanning the gap. This CDR3 has 13 residues. The CDR3 DNA follows: TGCGCCAGCAGTTCGCCCAGGGATGCTGAAGCTTTCTTT. This gives the protein CASSSPRDAEAFF.

There are many counts of this clonotype. The V and J genes are TRBV20-1 and TRBJ1-1, with D unclear. In germline, CDR1 is DFQATT, CDR2 SNEGSKA (reference sequence). This CDR3 spans 14 amino acids. Between the trimmed V and J ends, which lost 5 bases and 4 bases, there was a span of 17 bases. As DNA, the CDR3 is TGCAGTGCTCACCTTCCGAGGGCGGGCACTGAAGCTTTCTTT. Its translation is CSAHLPRAGTEAFF.

This clonotype was detected many times. The chain couples TRBV2 to TRBJ1-5, with TRBD1 matching over 7 bases. The CDR3 contains 15 residues. The V gene's germline CDR1 is SNHLY and CDR2 FYNNEI. With 7 bases clipped from V and 3 bases from J, the junction kept 9 bases outside the gene matches. In DNA, the CDR3 is TGTGCCAGCACTTCGAGGGACAGCGACAATCAGCCCCAGCATTTT. Translating gives CASTSRDSDNQPQHF.

This clonotype was picked up many times. The chain carries TRBV11-3 and TRBJ2-3, with no clear D. V lost 5 bases, J lost 2 bases, and 8 bases lay in between. CDR3 length: 13 residues. From germline, CDR1 is SGHNT and CDR2 YENEEA. As DNA, the CDR3 is TGTGCCAGCAGCCCTTGGGCCACAGATACGCAGTATTTT. Amino acids: CASSPWATDTQYF.